The 11 T cell receptor beta chains below were found in one sample sequenced in a study of control samples from healthy donors and cancer patients. Assay used: immunoSEQ multiplex PCR; TCRdb lists only in-frame clones, some missing. The sample records some 130,000 clones, roughly 89% being singletons. Sequenced sample: blood. Every receptor here comes from a man younger than 30 in good health.

This chain uses TRBV9 with TRBJ2-2; TRBD2 matches at 8 bases. V lost 1 base, J lost 2 bases, and 10 bases stayed unmatched. This CDR3 has 18 amino acids. The V gene's germline CDR1 is SGDLS and CDR2 YYNGEE. This chain's CDR3 is CASSVTSPAGGNTGELFF. The CDR3 DNA reads as TGTGCCAGCAGCGTAACTTCTCCCGCGGGGGGAAACACCGGGGAGCTGTTTTTT.

This sequence joins TRBV7-9 and TRBJ1-4, with a weak D call TRBD1 (5 bases). Germline CDR1 and CDR2: SEHNR and FQNEAQ (reference sequence). The germline V and J ends were trimmed by 2 bases and 4 bases, with 14 bases remaining between them. The CDR3 sequence is 16 residues long. The CDR3 sequence is CASSLNSGADNEKLFF. The CDR3 DNA follows: TGTGCCAGCAGCTTAAATTCTGGGGCAGATAATGAAAAACTGTTTTTT.

The rearrangement links TRBV7-9 to TRBJ1-4, with TRBD1 identical over 9 bases. Trimming at V came to 5 bases and at J to 3 bases, leaving 13 bases not matched to a gene. CDR3 size: 18 residues. In germline, CDR1 is SEHNR, CDR2 FQNEAQ (reference sequence). The CDR3 coding sequence is TGTGCCAGCAGCCCAGGACAGGGGATATCGTTGGCTAATGAAAAACTGTTTTTT. This gives the protein CASSPGQGISLANEKLFF.

This clone appeared once. The rearrangement links TRBV6-6 to TRBJ2-1; no clear D gene. The CDR3 contains 10 residues. The germline CDR1 and CDR2 sequences are MNHNY and SVGAGI (reference sequence). Trimming stripped 8 bases from V and 5 bases from J, with 4 bases between. The CDR3 is CASGNNEQFF. The CDR3 bases are TGTGCCAGCGGAAACAATGAGCAGTTCTTC.

The chain combines TRBV12-5 with TRBJ1-5; 8 bases are a match to TRBD1. Germline V CDR1 and CDR2: LGHNT, FRNRAP. The CDR3 extends over 16 amino acids. V lost 0 bases, J lost 6 bases, and 7 bases stayed unmatched. Here the CDR3 reads CASGLVLQGAGQPQHF. The CDR3 DNA sequence: TGTGCTAGTGGTTTGGTACTGCAGGGGGCCGGTCAGCCCCAGCATTTT. Complete variable domain (other parts from reference TRBV12-5 and TRBJ1-5): DARVTQTPRHKVTEMGQEVTMRCQPILGHNTVFWYRQTMMQGLELLAYFRNRAPLDDSGMPKDRFSAEMPDATLATLKIQPSEPRDSAVYFCASGLVLQGAGQPQHFGDGTRLSIL.

The chain links TRBV7-2 to TRBJ2-3, with D unresolved. The V end was cut by 1 base, the J end by 5 bases, with 10 bases between. The CDR3 is 14 residues long. Germline-derived CDR1 and CDR2 are SGHTA and FQGNSA. The CDR3 DNA reads as TGTGCCAGCAGCTTAGTTGGTACGAGAGATACGCAGTATTTT. Its translation: CASSLVGTRDTQYF. Full variable domain (remainder filled in from reference TRBV7-2 and TRBJ2-3): GAGVSQSPSNKVTEKGKDVELRCDPISGHTALYWYRQSLGQGLEFLIYFQGNSAPDKSGLPSDRFSAERTGGSVSTLTIQRTQQEDSAVYLCASSLVGTRDTQYFGPGTRLTVL.

The CDR3: CASSLSPEAFF. CDR3 bases: TGTGCCAGCAGCCTAAGCCCTGAAGCTTTCTTT. The V and J genes are TRBV11-2 and TRBJ1-1; D gene uncertain. The V gene's germline CDR1 is SGHAT and CDR2 FQNNGV. Trimming shortened V by 5 bases and J by 6 bases, and 7 bases separated the two germline ends. The CDR3 covers 11 residues.

The J gene is TRBJ2-7, the V gene TRBV9; 9 bases match TRBD2. The trim removed 4 bases at V and 6 bases at J, leaving 8 bases unmatched. CDR3 length: 14 residues. Germline loops: CDR1 SGDLS, CDR2 YYNGEE. The CDR3 DNA follows: TGTGCCAGCAGCACCACTAGCGGGTTGACCGAGCAGTACTTC. It yields the protein CASSTTSGLTEQYF.

The chain employs TRBV30 and TRBJ1-4; possible D gene TRBD1, 5 bases. Germline loops: CDR1 GTSNPN, CDR2 SVGIG (reference sequence). The V end lost 4 bases, the J end lost 0 bases, and 9 bases lay between the germline ends. The length of the CDR3 is 14 residues. CDR3 loop: CAWIGAATNEKLFF. In DNA form, the CDR3 reads TGTGCCTGGATTGGGGCAGCAACTAATGAAAAACTGTTTTTT.

The CDR3 coding sequence is TGTGCCAGCTCACCAGAGACAGGGCCCTACGAGCAGTACTTC. The encoded protein is CASSPETGPYEQYF. V and J are TRBV18 and TRBJ2-7, with TRBD1 matching 7 bases. V was pared by 2 bases and J by 2 bases, with 3 bases of the junction left unmatched. The CDR3 covers 14 residues. Germline V CDR1 and CDR2: KGHSH, LQKENI.

V is TRBV19 and J is TRBJ1-2; no clear D. The CDR3 loop spans 13 amino acids. Germline lookup yields CDR1 LNHDA and CDR2 SQIVND (reference sequence). V dropped 3 bases and J dropped 7 bases, with 12 bases sitting between them. CDR3 sequence reads: CASSIFGPRGYTF. The CDR3 bases are TGTGCCAGTAGTATCTTCGGGCCCCGTGGCTACACCTTC. The complete variable domain, with remaining parts taken from reference TRBV19 and TRBJ1-2, reads DGGITQSPKYLFRKEGQNVTLSCEQNLNHDAMYWYRQDPGQGLRLIYYSQIVNDFQKGDIAEGYSVSREKKESFPLTVTSAQKNPTAFYLCASSIFGPRGYTFGSGTRLTVV.